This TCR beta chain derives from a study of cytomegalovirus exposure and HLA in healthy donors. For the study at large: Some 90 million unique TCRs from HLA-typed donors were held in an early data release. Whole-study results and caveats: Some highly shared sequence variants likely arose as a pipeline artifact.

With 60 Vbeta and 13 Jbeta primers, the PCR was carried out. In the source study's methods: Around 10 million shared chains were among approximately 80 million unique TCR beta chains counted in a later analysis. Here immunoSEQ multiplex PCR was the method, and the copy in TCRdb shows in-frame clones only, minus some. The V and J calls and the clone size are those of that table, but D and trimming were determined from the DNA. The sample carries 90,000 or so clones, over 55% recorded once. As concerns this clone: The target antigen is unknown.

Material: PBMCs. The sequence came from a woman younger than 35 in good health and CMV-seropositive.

CDR3 sequence reads: CASKGQGVGTEAFF. The CDR3 DNA follows: TGTGCCAGCAAGGGACAGGGGGTAGGCACTGAAGCTTTCTTT. The chain is built from TRBV28 and TRBJ1-1; TRBD1 matches 11 bases. Germline values: CDR1 MDHEN, CDR2 SYDVKM. The CDR3 length is 14 residues. V was pared by 7 bases and J by 4 bases, with 5 bases of the junction left unmatched.